This paragraph covers one TCR beta chain sequence. The sample is drawn from a study of shared clonotypes between healthy human individuals. Study as a whole: Used for every donor were three CD4 naive, three CD4 memory, two CD8 naive and one CD8 memory plate.

CDR3 length: 14 amino acids. V shed 7 bases and J shed 3 bases, with 14 bases lying between them. Per the germline V gene, CDR1 is WSHSY and CDR2 is SAAADI. Replicate PCRs run on sorted subsets employed approximately 200 ng DNA, some 33,000 T cell genomes. TCRdb's table, derived via immunoSEQ multiplex PCR, lists solely in-frame clones and lacks some. The sample includes approximately 2,000,000 clones, roughly 95% seen only once; the top ten take less than 2%. Naive CD8 isolation took CD45RO-negative cells positively selected for CCR7 and excluded terminally differentiated effector memory CD45RA+ cells.

The sample consisted of naive CD8+ T cells from PBMCs. This rearrangement joins TRBV10-2 to TRBJ2-3; D might be TRBD2 (6 bases). The TCR was taken from a man younger than 30 in good health. Some clones in this sample may be carry-over from other donors' samples. CDR3 coding DNA: TGCGCCAGCACTTACGGGAGTTGGACAGATACGCAGTATTTT. This translates into CASTYGSWTDTQYF.